At least ten counts were recorded for the clone carrying this T cell receptor beta chain. Three rounds of nested PCR, following a modified ARM-PCR protocol, produced the TCRbeta library. In TCRdb, the multiplex PCR reads were re-called with MiXCR into one record per CDR3 protein. The sample records under 250,000 distinct CDR3 sequences, approximately 74% being singletons. This CDR3 spans 15 amino acids. Trimming pared 0 bases from V and 8 bases from J, leaving 14 bases between. The germline gives CDR1 WNHNN, CDR2 SYGVQD (reference sequence). This sample's RNA came from whole unsorted tissue. This sample was included in a study of tumor and adjacent non-tumor tissue in lung cancer. Study overall: There were about twelve adenocarcinoma, 2 squamous cell carcinoma and 1 small cell lung cancer cases.

V is TRBV10-1 and J is TRBJ2-1; D not certain. This receptor was identified in a man in his fifties or sixties with non-small cell lung cancer. The sample was lung tumor tissue. The CDR3 loop reads CASSESHGLPHEQFF. The CDR3 DNA reads as TGCGCCAGCAGTGAGTCCCACGGCCTGCCCCATGAGCAGTTCTTC.